One T cell receptor (beta chain) is described in this entry. The data were obtained in a study of blood T cell repertoires in COVID-19. Study background: Acute and convalescent COVID-19 specimens originated in the United States, Italy and Spain. PBMCs, B-cell-depleted T cells, or T cells provided the cDNA or gDNA that made up the material.

Using immunoSEQ multiplex PCR, the repertoire was profiled, and TCRdb retains in-frame clones only, with some absent. Among 230,000 or so clones listed, 90% were seen once. Seattle-derived patients entered the study during active infection and were followed longitudinally. The CDR3 loop spans 14 amino acids. Germline CDR1 SGHKS, CDR2 YYEKEE (reference sequence). J gave up 7 bases and V 4 bases, and 7 bases lay outside the gene matches. Sequenced material: peripheral blood. The V gene is TRBV5-5, the J gene TRBJ1-5, with 8 bases lining up with TRBD1. This sequence originates from a woman aged 60-70 years with COVID-19, enrolled during active disease. The chain's CDR3 is CASSPDRDRQPQHF. DNA of the CDR3: TGTGCCAGCAGCCCGGACAGGGATAGGCAGCCCCAGCATTTT.